This TCR beta chain was sequenced during a study of a mutant IDH1 vaccine in newly diagnosed glioma. The method was immunoSEQ multiplex PCR; TCRdb's version includes in-frame clones alone and lacks a portion of them. This repertoire shows some 64,000 clones, about 80% found once; its top ten account for over 4.5%. The time point: week 11, during vaccination. It was 300 ug of mutant IDH1 20-mer peptide that made up each vaccine dose, given with topical imiquimod. Donors had new IDH1-mutant astrocytomas of WHO grade 3 or 4 (ATRX-lost). Details on this clone: The antigen is undetermined.

V dropped 3 bases and J dropped 4 bases, with 13 bases sitting between them. This CDR3 is built from 14 residues. Germline assignment: CDR1 SGHRS and CDR2 YFSETQ. The TCR comes from a man aged 45-60 years with glioma. The J gene is TRBJ1-2, the V gene TRBV5-1; no reliable D call. The sequencing here drew on PBMCs, taken from a glioma patient whose treatment included an IDH1 peptide vaccine. The CDR3 protein is CASSSGEAPYGYTF. Here the CDR3 DNA reads TGCGCCAGCAGCTCGGGAGAGGCTCCCTATGGCTACACCTTC.